The 21 T cell receptor beta chains listed next were all sequenced from one sample in a study of cytomegalovirus exposure and HLA in healthy donors. Primers: 60 Vbeta forward and 13 Jbeta reverse. Clones were read by immunoSEQ multiplex PCR, and TCRdb kept only the in-frame ones, dropping some. In the table there are roughly 120,000 clones, just under 75% of which are singletons. Sequencing was carried out using PBMCs. The source of these receptors is a man between 60 and 70 years old in good health and CMV-seropositive.

This rearrangement joins TRBV5-1 to TRBJ2-2, with 9 nucleotides matching TRBD2. V lost 4 bases and J lost 6; bases outside the gene matches: 10. The germline V gene encodes CDR1 SGHRS and CDR2 YFSETQ. The length of the CDR3 is 16 residues. For the CDR3, the DNA is TGCGCCAGCAGCAGAGAACCGGGACTAGCATCCGGGGAGCTGTTTTTT. It encodes CASSREPGLASGELFF.

The V and J genes are TRBV28 and TRBJ1-2, with TRBD1 as a possible D gene (5 bases). The CDR3 is made up of 14 amino acids. Germline V gene sequence: CDR1 MDHEN, CDR2 SYDVKM. The V gene lost 5 bases and the J gene lost 8 bases, with 18 bases spanning the gap. CDR3: CASSPPGRVGGYTF. CDR3 bases: TGTGCCAGCAGTCCACCAGGCAGGGTGGGGGGCTACACCTTC.

The genes are TRBV4-2 and TRBJ1-5; 8 bases agree with TRBD1. Unmatched junction bases numbered 9, after V lost 0 bases and J lost 5 bases. The germline gives CDR1 LGHNA, CDR2 YNFKEQ. The CDR3 extends over 17 amino acids. The CDR3 region is CASSQEPGGQGYQPQHF. The DNA for the CDR3 is TGTGCCAGCAGCCAAGAGCCAGGAGGACAGGGCTATCAGCCCCAGCATTTT.

The V call is TRBV28, the J call TRBJ2-7; 13 bases are shared with TRBD2. The junction had 3 bases not matched to a gene; V was cut back by 6 bases and J by 4 bases. The CDR3 runs 14 residues. CDR1 and CDR2 from the germline V gene are MDHEN and SYDVKM. The CDR3 DNA reads as TGTGCCAGCAGCCGGGGACTAGCGGGGTACGAGCAGTACTTC. It is translated as CASSRGLAGYEQYF.

This rearrangement joins TRBV25-1 to TRBJ2-3, with D tentatively TRBD2 (6 bases). The V end lost 5 bases, the J end lost 3 bases, and 18 bases lay between the germline ends. The CDR3 extends over 16 amino acids. Germline V CDR1 and CDR2: MGHDK, SYGVNS. CDR3 protein: CASSLLGGVGTDTQYF. As DNA, the CDR3 is TGTGCCAGCAGTCTACTTGGCGGGGTTGGGACAGATACGCAGTATTTT.

This clone has just a few counts. CDR3 sequence reads: CASLTPGQGFYEQYF. The CDR3 DNA reads TGTGCCAGTCTTACACCGGGACAGGGGTTCTACGAGCAGTACTTC. This chain links TRBV6-1 with TRBJ2-7, with 10 bases aligning to TRBD1. Trimming cost V 9 bases and J 3 bases; bases outside gene matches: 11. This CDR3 has 15 residues. Germline-derived CDR1 and CDR2 are MNHNS and SASEGT.

This chain links TRBV30 with TRBJ1-2, with D possibly being TRBD1 (5 bases). The CDR3 sequence is 14 residues long. Trimming took off 0 bases at V and 7 bases at J, with 15 bases between the two ends. In germline, CDR1 is GTSNPN, CDR2 SVGIG (reference sequence). The CDR3 coding sequence is TGTGCCTGGAGTGTATCGCGGCAGGGCGGTGGCTACACCTTC. This sequence encodes CAWSVSRQGGGYTF.

This chain links TRBV28 with TRBJ1-3; no clear D. The CDR3 sequence is 14 residues long. Germline lookup yields CDR1 MDHEN and CDR2 SYDVKM. Trimming removed 4 bases at V and 0 bases at J, with 7 bases between. CDR3 sequence reads: CASSSQSSGNTIYF. The CDR3, as DNA: TGTGCCAGCAGTTCACAGAGCTCTGGAAACACCATATATTTT. Together with reference TRBV28 and TRBJ1-3, the CDR3 gives the full variable domain: DVKVTQSSRYLVKRTGEKVFLECVQDMDHENMFWYRQDPGLGLRLIYFSYDVKMKEKGDIPEGYSVSREKKERFSLILESASTNQTSMYLCASSSQSSGNTIYFGEGSWLTVV.

This rearrangement joins TRBV5-6 to TRBJ1-6, with D hard to call. The CDR3 totals 15 residues. The germline V gene encodes CDR1 SGHDT and CDR2 YYEEEE. Trimming took off 3 bases at V and 10 bases at J, with 17 bases between the two ends. The CDR3 reads CASSSRTGIGSPLHF. The CDR3 DNA follows: TGTGCCAGCAGCTCTCGGACGGGAATCGGGTCACCCCTCCACTTT.

This chain connects TRBV27 to TRBJ1-2, with D tentatively TRBD1 (5 bases). The CDR3 is 13 amino acids. Germline assignment: CDR1 MNHEY and CDR2 SMNVEV (reference sequence). The V end lost 4 bases, the J end lost 5 bases, and 11 bases lay between the germline ends. The CDR3 DNA reads as TGTGCCAGCAGTTCTAACAGGAATTATGGCTACACCTTC. This codes for CASSSNRNYGYTF.

The chain recombines TRBV11-2 with TRBJ2-7, with D possibly being TRBD1 (7 bases). The V and J ends lost 5 bases and 3 bases respectively, with 20 bases between them. The CDR3 extends over 16 amino acids. Germline values: CDR1 SGHAT, CDR2 FQNNGV. CDR3 amino acids: CASSPVYGGGLYEQYF. The CDR3, as DNA: TGTGCCAGCAGCCCGGTTTATGGAGGGGGCCTCTACGAGCAGTACTTC.

This rearrangement joins TRBV10-3 to TRBJ1-6; no definite D call. The CDR3 runs 14 residues. The V gene lost 7 bases and the J gene lost 10 bases, with 17 bases spanning the gap. Germline CDR1 is ENHRY and CDR2 is SYGVKD. The CDR3 DNA sequence: TGTGCCATCACTCCCCGATCCCCGGGGTCACCCCTCCACTTT. Translating gives CAITPRSPGSPLHF.

This sequence joins TRBV5-1 and TRBJ1-6, with TRBD1 as a possible D gene (6 bases). With 0 bases removed from V and 4 bases from J, the gap between germline ends came to 8 bases. Germline CDR1 reads SGHRS; CDR2 reads YFSETQ. The CDR3 length is 15 residues. CDR3 residues: CASSLVQGYNSPLHF. CDR3 DNA: TGCGCCAGCAGCTTGGTCCAGGGGTATAATTCACCCCTCCACTTT. Looking up the rest from reference TRBV5-1 and TRBJ1-6 gives the full variable domain: KAGVTQTPRYLIKTRGQQVTLSCSPISGHRSVSWYQQTPGQGLQFLFEYFSETQRNKGNFPGRFSGRQFSNSRSEMNVSTLELGDSALYLCASSLVQGYNSPLHFGNGTRLTVT.

The sample holds a few counts of this clone. The gene calls are TRBV6-1 and TRBJ1-1; D perhaps matches TRBD1 (5 bases). CDR1 is MNHNS, CDR2 SASEGT, per germline. Deletions cut 8 bases from V and 3 bases from J, with 10 bases between. This CDR3 has 12 residues. The CDR3 spells CASDHRYTEAFF. CDR3 DNA sequence: TGTGCCAGCGACCACAGGTACACTGAAGCTTTCTTT.

The V call is TRBV5-1, the J call TRBJ1-2; D gene unclear. This CDR3 region has 15 residues. Germline V gene lookup returns CDR1 SGHRS and CDR2 YFSETQ. Trimming took off 1 base at V and 7 bases at J, with 17 bases between the two ends. In DNA, the CDR3 is TGCGCCAGCAGCTTGATACCGGGAGGGCTGGGTGGCTACACCTTC. This sequence encodes CASSLIPGGLGGYTF. The variable domain in full, completed from reference TRBV5-1 and TRBJ1-2, reads KAGVTQTPRYLIKTRGQQVTLSCSPISGHRSVSWYQQTPGQGLQFLFEYFSETQRNKGNFPGRFSGRQFSNSRSEMNVSTLELGDSALYLCASSLIPGGLGGYTFGSGTRLTVV.

The rearrangement uses TRBV2 and TRBJ1-2; maybe TRBD1 (6 bases). Germline CDR1 reads SNHLY; CDR2 reads FYNNEI. The V end lost 0 bases, the J end lost 5 bases, and 16 bases lay between the germline ends. The CDR3 contains 16 residues. The CDR3, as DNA: TGTGCCAGCAGTGAAGCGCTTGGGACACCGACTTATGGCTACACCTTC. It translates to CASSEALGTPTYGYTF.

This clone was seen a handful of times. The chain couples TRBV28 to TRBJ1-2; tentatively, D is TRBD1 (6 bases). The CDR3 sequence is 13 residues long. The germline V gene has CDR1 MDHEN and CDR2 SYDVKM. The V gene lost 3 bases and the J gene lost 5 bases, with 10 bases spanning the gap. The CDR3 DNA is TGTGCCAGCAGTTTGGGACATCTTTATGGCTACACCTTC. It encodes CASSLGHLYGYTF.

CDR3 DNA: TGTGCCAGCAGCGTAGCGTCTTCGAACACCGGGGAGCTGTTTTTT. Encoded protein: CASSVASSNTGELFF. The chain is built from TRBV9 and TRBJ2-2; D is unclear. CDR1 SGDLS and CDR2 YYNGEE come from the germline V gene. The CDR3 is made up of 15 amino acids. Deletions cut 0 bases from V and 0 bases from J, with 6 bases between.

This chain joins TRBV7-2 and TRBJ1-2; no clear D gene. This CDR3 contains 12 residues. Per the germline V gene, CDR1 is SGHTA and CDR2 is FQGNSA. With 3 bases removed from V and 6 bases from J, the gap between germline ends came to 8 bases. The CDR3 sequence: CASSFLGDGYTF. The CDR3 DNA follows: TGTGCCAGCAGCTTCCTAGGAGATGGCTACACCTTC.

This clone was recorded only once. The chain employs TRBV9 and TRBJ2-5; possible D gene TRBD2, 6 bases. Per germline, CDR1 SGDLS and CDR2 YYNGEE. This CDR3 is 12 amino acids long. The V and J ends lost 3 bases and 4 bases respectively, with 7 bases between them. CDR3 amino acids: CASSEGGETQYF. For the CDR3, the DNA is TGTGCCAGCAGCGAGGGAGGAGAGACCCAGTACTTC.

This clone has more than one count but fewer than ten. CDR3 sequence: CAIGGQGTEAFF. The CDR3 region has the DNA TGTGCCATCGGGGGACAGGGAACTGAAGCTTTCTTT. The rearrangement links TRBV10-3 to TRBJ1-1; 9 positions agree with TRBD1. This CDR3 comprises 12 residues. The junction had 3 bases not matched to a gene; V was cut back by 8 bases and J by 5 bases. CDR1 and CDR2 from the germline V gene are ENHRY and SYGVKD.